Below, 21 T cell receptor beta chains from the same sample are listed, as sequenced in a study of early T cells in non-severe SARS-CoV-2 infection. TCRdb reprocessed the 5' RACE reads via MiXCR and lists one record per CDR3 protein. The data contain about 83,000 distinct CDR3 sequences, 10% of them singletons. The sample here was whole blood, taken at baseline. These receptors were taken from an adult who was a healthcare worker with PCR-confirmed SARS-CoV-2 infection or an uninfected control (not recorded which).

This clonotype turned up a few times. The chain employs TRBV4-1 and TRBJ2-1; D may be TRBD1 (5 bases). CDR1 MGHRA and CDR2 YSYEKL come from the germline V gene. V shed 4 bases and J shed 6 bases, with 10 bases lying between them. The CDR3 has 13 residues. The CDR3 region is CASSPPDSNEQFF. CDR3 coding DNA: TGCGCCAGCAGCCCACCCGACAGCAATGAGCAGTTCTTC.

This clonotype was counted a few times. The gene calls are TRBV7-8 and TRBJ2-5, with D perhaps TRBD2 (5 bases). This CDR3 comprises 12 residues. The V gene lost 0 bases and the J gene lost 8 bases, with 7 bases spanning the gap. CDR1 and CDR2 (germline): SGHVS, FQNEAQ. Here the CDR3 reads CASSLAAGTQYF. The CDR3 coding sequence is TGTGCCAGCAGCTTAGCGGCGGGTACCCAGTACTTC. Using reference TRBV7-8 and TRBJ2-5 for the parts outside the CDR3, the full variable domain is GAGVSQSPRYKVAKRGQDVALRCDPISGHVSLFWYQQALGQGPEFLTYFQNEAQLDKSGLPSDRFFAERPEGSVSTLKIQRTQQEDSAVYLCASSLAAGTQYFGPGTRLLVL.

This clonotype has only a few counts. The V and J genes are TRBV7-3 and TRBJ2-4, with D hard to call. V dropped 5 bases and J dropped 9 bases, with 14 bases sitting between them. Germline CDR1 is SGHTA and CDR2 is FQGTGA. This CDR3 is 13 amino acids long. CDR3 coding DNA: TGTGCCAGCAGCCCTTGGAACGGTACCATTCAGTACTTC. Translating it yields CASSPWNGTIQYF.

The J gene is TRBJ2-2, the V gene TRBV9, with a possible D match to TRBD2 (5 bases). This CDR3 contains 15 residues. V was trimmed by 2 bases and J by 2 bases, leaving 10 bases between them. Germline V gene sequence: CDR1 SGDLS, CDR2 YYNGEE. The CDR3 sequence is CASSVRAVNTGELFF. In DNA, the CDR3 is TGTGCCAGCAGCGTCAGAGCGGTAAACACCGGGGAGCTGTTTTTT.

Ten or more counts support this clonotype. The chain joins TRBV29-1 to TRBJ2-3; 11 nucleotides agree with TRBD2. The junction had 5 bases not matched to a gene; V was cut back by 6 bases and J by 0 bases. Looked up from germline, CDR1 is SQVTM and CDR2 is ANQGSEA. CDR3 size: 15 residues. CDR3 DNA: TGCAGCGTCAGACTAGCGGGGTCTAGCACAGATACGCAGTATTTT. This gives the protein CSVRLAGSSTDTQYF.

This chain joins TRBV7-2 and TRBJ2-7, with 9 nucleotides matching TRBD2. CDR3 length: 16 residues. V dropped 1 base and J dropped 2; count of bases not matched to a gene: 6. CDR1 is SGHTA and CDR2 is FQGNSA in the germline V gene. The CDR3 region has the DNA TGTGCCAGCAGCTTAGGCCCGACTAGCGGCGCCTACGAGCAGTACTTC. The encoded protein is CASSLGPTSGAYEQYF.

This clonotype turned up a few times. The chain joins TRBV7-3 to TRBJ2-5; no clear D gene. Germline V gene sequence: CDR1 SGHTA, CDR2 FQGTGA. V dropped 0 bases and J dropped 0 bases, with 8 bases sitting between them. The CDR3 is 15 amino acids. CDR3 loop: CASSLTMSNQETQYF. In DNA form, the CDR3 reads TGTGCCAGCAGCTTAACGATGAGTAACCAAGAGACCCAGTACTTC. The full variable domain, its missing parts supplied by reference TRBV7-3 and TRBJ2-5, is GAGVSQTPSNKVTEKGKYVELRCDPISGHTALYWYRQSLGQGPEFLIYFQGTGAADDSGLPNDRFFAVRPEGSVSTLKIQRTERGDSAVYLCASSLTMSNQETQYFGPGTRLLVL.

This chain links TRBV11-2 with TRBJ2-5, with D perhaps being TRBD1 or TRBD2 (5 bases each). The V and J ends lost 4 bases and 4 bases respectively, with 19 bases between them. Germline V gene sequence: CDR1 SGHAT, CDR2 FQNNGV. The CDR3 has 16 residues. The DNA for the CDR3 is TGTGCCAGCAGCTCAACCGGGACGCCTAAAGGAGAGACCCAGTACTTC. Amino acids: CASSSTGTPKGETQYF.

The chain employs TRBV7-2 and TRBJ2-1; no firm D call. The CDR3 is made up of 13 amino acids. Germline CDR1 SGHTA, CDR2 FQGNSA. With 4 bases removed from V and 3 bases from J, the gap between germline ends came to 7 bases. In DNA, the CDR3 is TGTGCCAGCAGCTGGCCTCACTACAATGAGCAGTTCTTC. Amino acid sequence: CASSWPHYNEQFF. Supplemented by reference TRBV7-2 and TRBJ2-1, the full variable domain reads GAGVSQSPSNKVTEKGKDVELRCDPISGHTALYWYRQSLGQGLEFLIYFQGNSAPDKSGLPSDRFSAERTGGSVSTLTIQRTQQEDSAVYLCASSWPHYNEQFFGPGTRLTVL.

The V gene is TRBV12-3 or TRBV12-4, the J gene TRBJ2-3; the D gene is possibly TRBD2 (5 bases). This CDR3 is built from 17 residues. The ends were cut back, 6 bases at V and 0 bases at J, with 19 bases in the middle. Here the CDR3 DNA reads TGTGCCAGCAGCCAGGACCGGCGGGCGCCTAGCACAGATACGCAGTATTTT. It encodes CASSQDRRAPSTDTQYF.

There are many counts of this clonotype. The V and J genes are TRBV18 and TRBJ1-1; D gene uncertain. Germline lookup yields CDR1 KGHSH and CDR2 LQKENI. CDR3 length: 14 amino acids. The ends were cut back, 2 bases at V and 1 base at J, with 8 bases in the middle. The CDR3 loop reads CASSPGNGNTEAFF. The CDR3 bases are TGTGCCAGCTCACCAGGAAATGGGAACACTGAAGCTTTCTTT.

V is TRBV11-2 and J is TRBJ2-3; TRBD2 aligns across 8 bases. Germline trimming cut 8 bases from V and 7 bases from J; bases unmatched to any gene: 8. Per germline, CDR1 SGHAT and CDR2 FQNNGV. CDR3 size: 13 residues. In DNA, the CDR3 is TGTGCCAGCGGAGCGGGAGAGGTGAATACGCAGTATTTT. The encoded protein is CASGAGEVNTQYF.

This clonotype was detected only a few times. The rearrangement uses TRBV19 and TRBJ2-1, with TRBD2 matching 10 bases. V dropped 0 bases and J dropped 2; count of bases not matched to a gene: 10. The CDR3 length is 19 residues. Germline CDR1 LNHDA, CDR2 SQIVND (reference sequence). The CDR3 here is CASSIDASGSGSPYNEQFF. The CDR3 DNA sequence: TGTGCCAGTAGTATAGATGCTAGCGGGAGCGGGAGCCCCTACAATGAGCAGTTCTTC.

This clonotype occurred a few times. The V gene is TRBV19, the J gene TRBJ2-7; D not resolved. Germline CDR1 is LNHDA and CDR2 is SQIVND (reference sequence). The ends were cut back, 11 bases at V and 2 bases at J, with 16 bases in the middle. The CDR3 covers 13 residues. In DNA form, the CDR3 reads TGTGCCGTAAGTGGTGACTCCACCTACGAGCAGTACTTC. Translation gives CAVSGDSTYEQYF.

This clonotype was detected ten times or more. V usage is TRBV12-3 or TRBV12-4 and J usage is TRBJ1-1; D not certain. The CDR3 consists of 13 residues. Between the trimmed V and J ends, which lost 3 bases and 1 base, there was a span of 6 bases. For the CDR3, the DNA is TGTGCCAGCAGTTTCGGTGGGAACACTGAAGCTTTCTTT. The encoded protein is CASSFGGNTEAFF.

This clonotype was picked up many times. The CDR3 nucleotides are TGTGCCACCAGTGATCCCACAGGGGGCTCGGCCCAAGAGACCCAGTACTTC. It specifies CATSDPTGGSAQETQYF. J is TRBJ2-5 and V is TRBV24-1; 9 bases align to TRBD1. Germline V lookup: CDR1 KGHDR, CDR2 SFDVKD. V dropped 3 bases and J dropped 1; count of bases not matched to a gene: 8. This CDR3 has 17 amino acids.

This clonotype has only a few counts. V gene TRBV5-1 combines with J gene TRBJ2-7; D unresolved. V was trimmed by 0 bases and J by 0 bases, leaving 7 bases between them. CDR1 is SGHRS and CDR2 is YFSETQ in the germline V gene. The CDR3 is made up of 14 amino acids. The chain's CDR3 is CASSLGDSSYEQYF. Here the CDR3 DNA reads TGCGCCAGCAGCTTGGGAGACTCCTCCTACGAGCAGTACTTC. Filled out from reference TRBV5-1 and TRBJ2-7, the complete variable domain reads KAGVTQTPRYLIKTRGQQVTLSCSPISGHRSVSWYQQTPGQGLQFLFEYFSETQRNKGNFPGRFSGRQFSNSRSEMNVSTLELGDSALYLCASSLGDSSYEQYFGPGTRLTVT.

This rearrangement joins TRBV20-1 to TRBJ2-1; 14 nucleotides match TRBD2. Per germline, CDR1 DFQATT and CDR2 SNEGSKA (reference sequence). V gave up 2 bases and J gave up 6 bases; unmatched junction bases: 3. This CDR3 has 15 residues. The CDR3 DNA sequence: TGCAGTGCTAGAACCGGACTAGCGGGAGGCAATGAGCAGTTCTTC. It is translated as CSARTGLAGGNEQFF.

This CDR3 is CSVEMGVPEAFF. The CDR3 DNA reads as TGCAGCGTTGAAATGGGGGTCCCTGAAGCTTTCTTT. The rearrangement links TRBV29-1 to TRBJ1-1, with D maybe TRBD1 (5 bases). In germline, CDR1 is SQVTM, CDR2 ANQGSEA. CDR3 length: 12 residues. The germline V and J ends were trimmed by 2 bases and 6 bases, with 10 bases remaining between them.

This clonotype was seen more than once but under ten times. The chain employs TRBV5-1 and TRBJ1-1; D not certain. Germline CDR1 SGHRS, CDR2 YFSETQ. The CDR3 extends over 13 amino acids. V was shortened by 3 bases and J by 0 bases, with 6 bases between the two germline ends. CDR3 loop: CASSSGVNTEAFF. The CDR3 DNA follows: TGCGCCAGCAGCTCGGGAGTGAACACTGAAGCTTTCTTT.

This chain links TRBV20-1 with TRBJ2-1; possibly TRBD2 for D (5 bases). The CDR3 is made up of 14 amino acids. Trimming left V 4 bases short and J 0 bases short, with 10 bases between. Germline V gene data show CDR1 as DFQATT and CDR2 as SNEGSKA (reference sequence). The CDR3 DNA reads TGCAGTGCTATTCCCGGGAACTCCTACAATGAGCAGTTCTTC. This sequence encodes CSAIPGNSYNEQFF.